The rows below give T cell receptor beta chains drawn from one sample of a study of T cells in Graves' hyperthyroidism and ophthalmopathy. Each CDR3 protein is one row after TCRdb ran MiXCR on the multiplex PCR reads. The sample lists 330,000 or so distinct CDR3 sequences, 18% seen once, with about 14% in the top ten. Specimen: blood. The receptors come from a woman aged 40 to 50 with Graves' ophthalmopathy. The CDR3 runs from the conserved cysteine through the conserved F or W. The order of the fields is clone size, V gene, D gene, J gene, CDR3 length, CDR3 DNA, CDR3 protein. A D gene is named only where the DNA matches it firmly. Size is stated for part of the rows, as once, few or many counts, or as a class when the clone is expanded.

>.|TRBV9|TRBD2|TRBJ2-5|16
TGTGCCAGCAGCGTTGGGCTAGCGGGGGGACAAGAGACCCAGCACTTC
CASSVGLAGGQETQHF
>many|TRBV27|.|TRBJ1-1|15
TGTGCCAGCAGGCTCAGGGATGGGATGAACACTGAAGCTTTCTTT
CASRLRDGMNTEAFF
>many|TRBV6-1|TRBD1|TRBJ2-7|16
TGTGCCAGCAGTGGAGGCTTGCGACAGGGGGCCCCCGAGCAGTACTTC
CASSGGLRQGAPEQYF
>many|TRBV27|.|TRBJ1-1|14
TGTGCCAGCAGCGCCCAAAGATGGGGCACTGAAGCTTTCTTT
CASSAQRWGTEAFF
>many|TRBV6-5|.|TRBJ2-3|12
TGTGCCAGCAGTTGGGACACAGATACGCAGTATTTT
CASSWDTDTQYF
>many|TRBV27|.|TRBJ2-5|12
TGTGCCAGCAGGGGGCTGGAAGAGACCCAGTACTTC
CASRGLEETQYF
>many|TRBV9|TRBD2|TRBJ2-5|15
TGTGCCAGCAGCGTAATGAGTGGCGGGAGCGAGACCCAGTACTTC
CASSVMSGGSETQYF
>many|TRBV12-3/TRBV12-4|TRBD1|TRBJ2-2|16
TGTGCCAGCAGTTTCGAAAGGGGGCGTGGGACCGGGGAGCTGTTTTTT
CASSFERGRGTGELFF
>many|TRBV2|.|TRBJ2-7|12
TGTGCCAGCAGTGAAGCATCGTACGAGCAGTACTTC
CASSEASYEQYF
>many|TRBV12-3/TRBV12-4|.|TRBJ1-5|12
TGTGCCAGCAGTTTACTCTCTACGCCCCAGCATTTT
CASSLLSTPQHF
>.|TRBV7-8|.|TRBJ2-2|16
TGTGCCAGCAGCTCAAGACAGGCTGGAAACACCGGGGAGCTGTTTTTT
CASSSRQAGNTGELFF
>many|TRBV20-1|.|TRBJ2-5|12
TGCAGTGCCGCCTTGAGCCAAGAGACCCAGTACTTC
CSAALSQETQYF
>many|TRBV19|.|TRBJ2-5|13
TGTGCCAGTACAGGTACAGGGCTAGAGACCCAGTACTTC
CASTGTGLETQYF
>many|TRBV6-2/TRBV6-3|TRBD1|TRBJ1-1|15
TGTGCCAGCCGGGAAGGAAACTACAGGGGGGCTGAAGCTTTCTTT
CASREGNYRGAEAFF